This T cell receptor beta chain was identified in a study of blood T cell repertoires in COVID-19. About the research overall: COVID-19 samples, acute and convalescent, were from the United States, Italy and Spain. In each case, the material was cDNA or gDNA derived from T cells, B-cell-depleted T cells, or PBMCs.

As originally analysed: The assay estimated nucleated cells by amplifying reference gene primers. Assay used: immunoSEQ multiplex PCR; TCRdb lists only in-frame clones, some missing. The D gene and trimming were derived from the DNA, and the V and J assignments and clone size from that table. The table has 150,000 to 200,000 clones, around 90% seen once. One Seattle source followed patients from active infection through their disease course. CDR3 length: 14 residues. With V trimmed by 2 bases and J by 5 bases, 3 bases remained unmatched. CDR1 is KGHSH, CDR2 LQKENI, per germline. The genes are TRBV18 and TRBJ2-7; 10 bases are a match to TRBD2. The clonotype comes from a young man with COVID-19, enrolled during active disease. The material sequenced was peripheral blood. The CDR3 DNA is TGTGCCAGCTCACCAGACCTAGCGGGAGACGAGCAGTACTTC. Translating gives CASSPDLAGDEQYF. Looking up the rest from reference TRBV18 and TRBJ2-7 gives the full variable domain: NAGVMQNPRHLVRRRGQEARLRCSPMKGHSHVYWYRQLPEEGLKFMVYLQKENIIDESGMPKERFSAEFPKEGPSILRIQQVVRGDSAAYFCASSPDLAGDEQYFGPGTRLTVT.